Sequencing of this T cell receptor beta chain was carried out in a study of T cell changes during pregnancy in multiple sclerosis. Some clones are missing from TCRdb's copy, which holds only in-frame ones; the method was immunoSEQ multiplex PCR. The repertoire consists of tens of thousands of clones, with over 80% occurring once and the leading ten covering over 0.85%. This sequence was found in a female donor in good health, enrolled as a control in a pregnancy study. Sequences were derived from CD4+ T cells from peripheral blood mononuclear cells, sampled in the second trimester of pregnancy.

The CDR3 nucleotides are TGTGCCAGCAGCTTAGGTAGCGGGGCCTTGAGCTCCTACGAGCAGTACTTC. Protein: CASSLGSGALSSYEQYF. V and J are TRBV7-2 and TRBJ2-7, with TRBD2 matching 8 bases. This CDR3 comprises 17 residues. Trimming cost V 1 base and J 0 bases; bases outside gene matches: 8. Germline V gene lookup returns CDR1 SGHTA and CDR2 FQGNSA.